This entry features one TCR beta chain sequence. Its antigen is unidentified. This CDR3 comprises 17 residues. V lost 3 bases and J lost 8, with 24 bases in between. This record belongs to a study of cytomegalovirus exposure and HLA in healthy donors. Study background: Early released data comprised around 79 million unique TCRs from HLA-typed donors. Overall study results and limits: Later genetic work tied a missense DCLRE1C variant to beta-chain V and J trimming. Fewer N-insertions (relative to the approximately 700-donor mean) were reportedly seen in an Asian-associated ancestry cluster in a later analysis. Reportedly, diagnosis of cytomegalovirus status by the classifier showed high specificity and sensitivity.

PCR amplification relied on 60 Vbeta primers (plus 13 Jbeta primers). Sequencing was performed with immunoSEQ multiplex PCR; in TCRdb, only in-frame clones are kept and a portion is missing. The repertoire holds 99,000 or so clones, about 75% seen once, with 5.8% in the top ten. The source is a man in his sixties in good health and CMV-seropositive. The specimen was PBMCs. The gene calls are TRBV5-3 and TRBJ2-1; D unresolved. TRBV5-3 is known as an ORF, though its function is uncertain. In DNA form, the CDR3 reads TGTGCCAGAAGCTGCATGATCCCCCGGGTATTTGTCTATGAGCAGTTCTTC. Its protein product is CARSCMIPRVFVYEQFF.